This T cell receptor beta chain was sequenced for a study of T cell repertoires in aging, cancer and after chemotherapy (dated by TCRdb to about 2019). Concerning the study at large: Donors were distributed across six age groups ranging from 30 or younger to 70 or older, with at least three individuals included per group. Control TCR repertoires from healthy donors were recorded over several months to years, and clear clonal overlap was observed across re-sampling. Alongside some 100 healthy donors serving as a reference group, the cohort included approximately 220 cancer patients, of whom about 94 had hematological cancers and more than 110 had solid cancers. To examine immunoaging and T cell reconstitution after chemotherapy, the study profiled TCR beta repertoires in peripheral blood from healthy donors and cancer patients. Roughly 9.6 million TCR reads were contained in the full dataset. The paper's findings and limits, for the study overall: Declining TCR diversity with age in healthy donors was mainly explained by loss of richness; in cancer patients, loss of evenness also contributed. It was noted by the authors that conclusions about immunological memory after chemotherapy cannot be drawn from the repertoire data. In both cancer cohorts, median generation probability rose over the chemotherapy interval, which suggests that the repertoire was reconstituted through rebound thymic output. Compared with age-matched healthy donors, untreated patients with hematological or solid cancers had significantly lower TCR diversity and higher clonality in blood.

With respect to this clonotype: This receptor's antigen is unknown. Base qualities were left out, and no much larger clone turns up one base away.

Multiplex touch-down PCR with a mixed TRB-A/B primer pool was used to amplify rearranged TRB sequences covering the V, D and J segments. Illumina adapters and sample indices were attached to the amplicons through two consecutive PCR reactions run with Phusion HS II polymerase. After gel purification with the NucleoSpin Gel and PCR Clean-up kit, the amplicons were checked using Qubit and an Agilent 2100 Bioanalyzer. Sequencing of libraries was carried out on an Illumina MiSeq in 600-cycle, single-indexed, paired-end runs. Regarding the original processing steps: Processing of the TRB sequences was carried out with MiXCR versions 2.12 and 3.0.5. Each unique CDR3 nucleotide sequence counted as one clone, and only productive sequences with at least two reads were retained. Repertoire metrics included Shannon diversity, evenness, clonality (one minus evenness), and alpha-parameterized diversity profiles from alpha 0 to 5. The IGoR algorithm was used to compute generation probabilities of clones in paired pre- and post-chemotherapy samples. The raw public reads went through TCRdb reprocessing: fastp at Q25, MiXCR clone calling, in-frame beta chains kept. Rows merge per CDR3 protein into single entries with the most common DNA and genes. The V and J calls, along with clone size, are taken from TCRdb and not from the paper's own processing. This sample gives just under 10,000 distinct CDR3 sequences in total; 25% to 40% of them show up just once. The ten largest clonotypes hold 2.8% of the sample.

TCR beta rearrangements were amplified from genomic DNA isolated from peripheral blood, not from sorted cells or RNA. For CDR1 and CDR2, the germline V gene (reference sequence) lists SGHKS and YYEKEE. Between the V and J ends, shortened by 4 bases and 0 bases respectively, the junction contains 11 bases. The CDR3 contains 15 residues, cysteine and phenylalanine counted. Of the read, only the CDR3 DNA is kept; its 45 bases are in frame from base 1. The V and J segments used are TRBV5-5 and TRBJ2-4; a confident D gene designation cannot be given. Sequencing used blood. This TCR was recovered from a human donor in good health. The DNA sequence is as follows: TGTGCCAGCAGCCCCCGGGTCTTAGCCAAAAACATTCAGTACTTC. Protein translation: CASSPRVLAKNIQYF.